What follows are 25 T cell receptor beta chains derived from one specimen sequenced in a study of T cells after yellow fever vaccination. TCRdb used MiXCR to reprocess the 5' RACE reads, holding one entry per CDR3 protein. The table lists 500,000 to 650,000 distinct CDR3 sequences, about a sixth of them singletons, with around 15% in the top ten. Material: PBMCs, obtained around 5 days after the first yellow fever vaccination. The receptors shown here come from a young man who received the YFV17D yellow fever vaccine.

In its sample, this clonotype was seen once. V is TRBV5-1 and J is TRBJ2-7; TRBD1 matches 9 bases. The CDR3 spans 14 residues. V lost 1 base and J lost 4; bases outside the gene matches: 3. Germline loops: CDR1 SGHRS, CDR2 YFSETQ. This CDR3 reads CASSLRTGDYEQYV. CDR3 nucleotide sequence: TGCGCCAGCAGCTTGCGGACAGGGGATTACGAGCAGTACGTC.

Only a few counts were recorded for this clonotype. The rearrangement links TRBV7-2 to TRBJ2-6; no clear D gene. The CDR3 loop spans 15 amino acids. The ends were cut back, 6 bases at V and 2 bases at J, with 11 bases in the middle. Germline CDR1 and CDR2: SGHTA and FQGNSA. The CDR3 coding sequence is TGTGCCAGCAGGGCCGCTCAACCTGGGGCCAACGTCCTGACTTTC. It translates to CASRAAQPGANVLTF.

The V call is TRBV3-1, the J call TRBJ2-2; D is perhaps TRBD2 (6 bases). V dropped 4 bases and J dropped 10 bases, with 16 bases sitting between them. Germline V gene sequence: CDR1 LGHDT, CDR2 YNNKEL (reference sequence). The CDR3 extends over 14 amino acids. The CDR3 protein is CASSRLGGAMELFF. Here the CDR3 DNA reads TGTGCCAGCAGCCGATTAGGAGGGGCGATGGAGCTGTTTTTT.

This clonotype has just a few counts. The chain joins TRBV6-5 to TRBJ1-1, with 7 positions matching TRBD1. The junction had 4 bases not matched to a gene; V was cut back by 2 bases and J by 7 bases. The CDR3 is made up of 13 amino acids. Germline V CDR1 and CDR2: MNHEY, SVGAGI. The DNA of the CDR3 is TGTGCCAGCAGTTACCAGCAGGGGGGTGAAGCTTTCTTT. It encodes CASSYQQGGEAFF.

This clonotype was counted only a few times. CDR3 amino acids: CASSLNAGTGSGEQYF. The CDR3, as DNA: TGTGCCAGCAGCCTTAACGCCGGGACAGGGTCTGGGGAGCAGTACTTC. V usage is TRBV5-5 and J usage is TRBJ2-7, with 9 bases aligning to TRBD1. Germline CDR1 and CDR2: SGHKS and YYEKEE (reference sequence). J lost 7 bases, V lost 4 bases, and 15 bases had no gene match. CDR3 length: 16 amino acids.

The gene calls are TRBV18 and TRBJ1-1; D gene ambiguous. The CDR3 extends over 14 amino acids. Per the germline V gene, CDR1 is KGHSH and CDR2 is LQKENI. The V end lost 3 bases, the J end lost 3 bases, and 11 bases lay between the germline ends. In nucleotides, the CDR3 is TGTGCCAGCTCACCGAGTGGACGGTACACTGAAGCTTTCTTT. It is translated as CASSPSGRYTEAFF.

DNA of the CDR3: TGTGCCAGCAGCTTACAGGGGGATAGCACTGAAGCTTTCTTT. This codes for CASSLQGDSTEAFF. This rearrangement joins TRBV7-3 to TRBJ1-1; 7 bases fit TRBD1. The CDR3 totals 14 residues. V lost 2 bases and J lost 4; bases outside the gene matches: 4. Germline V gene data show CDR1 as SGHTA and CDR2 as FQGTGA.

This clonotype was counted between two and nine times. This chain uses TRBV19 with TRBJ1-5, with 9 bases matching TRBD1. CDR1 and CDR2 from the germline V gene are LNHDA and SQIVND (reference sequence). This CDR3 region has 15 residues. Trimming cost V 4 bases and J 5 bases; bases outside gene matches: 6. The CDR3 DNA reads TGTGCCAGTAGTACACAGGGGGCAGAGGATCAGCCCCAGCATTTT. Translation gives CASSTQGAEDQPQHF.

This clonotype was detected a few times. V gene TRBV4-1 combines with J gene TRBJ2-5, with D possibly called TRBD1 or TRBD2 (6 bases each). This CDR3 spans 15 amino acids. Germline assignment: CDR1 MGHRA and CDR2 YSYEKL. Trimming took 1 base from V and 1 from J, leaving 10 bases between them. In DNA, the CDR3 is TGCGCCAGCAGCCAAGTCCGGGGGCTCCAAGAGACCCAGTACTTC. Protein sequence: CASSQVRGLQETQYF.

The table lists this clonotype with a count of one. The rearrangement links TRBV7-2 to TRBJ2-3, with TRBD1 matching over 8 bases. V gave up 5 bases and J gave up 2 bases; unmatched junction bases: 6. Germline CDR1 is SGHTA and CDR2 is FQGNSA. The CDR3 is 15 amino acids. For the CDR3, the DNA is TGTGCCAGCAGCCCTTGGACAGGGACCACAGATACGCAGTATTTT. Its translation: CASSPWTGTTDTQYF.

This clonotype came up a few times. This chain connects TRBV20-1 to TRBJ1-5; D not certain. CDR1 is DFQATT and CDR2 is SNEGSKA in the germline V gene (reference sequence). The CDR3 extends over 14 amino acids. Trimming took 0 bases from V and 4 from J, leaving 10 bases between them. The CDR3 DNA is TGCAGTGCTAGAGATTATAGGGTGAATCAGCCCCAGCATTTT. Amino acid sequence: CSARDYRVNQPQHF.

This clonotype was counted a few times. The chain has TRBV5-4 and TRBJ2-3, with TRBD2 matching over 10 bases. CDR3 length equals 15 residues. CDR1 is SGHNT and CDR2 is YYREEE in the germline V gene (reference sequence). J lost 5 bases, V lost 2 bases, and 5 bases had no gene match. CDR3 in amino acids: CASSLAGGKRDTQYF. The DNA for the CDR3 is TGTGCCAGCAGCTTAGCGGGGGGGAAAAGAGATACGCAGTATTTT.

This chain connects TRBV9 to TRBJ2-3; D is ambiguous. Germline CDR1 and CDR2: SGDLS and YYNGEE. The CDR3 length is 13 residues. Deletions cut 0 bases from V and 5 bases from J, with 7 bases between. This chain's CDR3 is CASSVAWKDTQYF. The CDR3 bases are TGTGCCAGCAGCGTAGCGTGGAAAGATACGCAGTATTTT. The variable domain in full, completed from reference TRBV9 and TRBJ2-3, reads DSGVTQTPKHLITATGQRVTLRCSPRSGDLSVYWYQQSLDQGLQFLIQYYNGEERAKGNILERFSAQQFPDLHSELNLSSLELGDSALYFCASSVAWKDTQYFGPGTRLTVL.

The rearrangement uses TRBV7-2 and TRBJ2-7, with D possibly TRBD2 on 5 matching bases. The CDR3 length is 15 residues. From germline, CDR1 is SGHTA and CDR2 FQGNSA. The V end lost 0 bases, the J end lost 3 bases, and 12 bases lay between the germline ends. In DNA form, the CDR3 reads TGTGCCAGCAGCTTAGCGCGAGCGGTTGGCTACGAGCAGTACTTC. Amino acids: CASSLARAVGYEQYF. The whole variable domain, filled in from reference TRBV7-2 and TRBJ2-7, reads GAGVSQSPSNKVTEKGKDVELRCDPISGHTALYWYRQSLGQGLEFLIYFQGNSAPDKSGLPSDRFSAERTGGSVSTLTIQRTQQEDSAVYLCASSLARAVGYEQYFGPGTRLTVT.

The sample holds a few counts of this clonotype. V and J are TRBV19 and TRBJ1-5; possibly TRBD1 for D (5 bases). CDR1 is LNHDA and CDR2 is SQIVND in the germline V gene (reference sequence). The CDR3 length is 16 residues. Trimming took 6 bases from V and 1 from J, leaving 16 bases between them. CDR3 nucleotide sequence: TGTGCCAGTAGGACCTCACAAAGGGGCAGCAATCAGCCCCAGCATTTT. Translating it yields CASRTSQRGSNQPQHF.

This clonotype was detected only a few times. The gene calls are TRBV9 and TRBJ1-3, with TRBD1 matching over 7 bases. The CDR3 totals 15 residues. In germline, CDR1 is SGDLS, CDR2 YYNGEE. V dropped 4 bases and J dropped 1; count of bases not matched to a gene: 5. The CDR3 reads CASSPTGKSGNTIYF. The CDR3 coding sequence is TGTGCCAGCAGCCCGACAGGGAAGTCTGGAAACACCATATATTTT.

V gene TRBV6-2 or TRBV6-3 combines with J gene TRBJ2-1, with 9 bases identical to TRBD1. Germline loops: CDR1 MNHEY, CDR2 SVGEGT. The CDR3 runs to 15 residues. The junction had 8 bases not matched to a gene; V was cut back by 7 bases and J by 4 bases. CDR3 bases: TGTGCCAGCACTCTGGGACAGGGTTTATACAATGAGCAGTTCTTC. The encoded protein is CASTLGQGLYNEQFF.

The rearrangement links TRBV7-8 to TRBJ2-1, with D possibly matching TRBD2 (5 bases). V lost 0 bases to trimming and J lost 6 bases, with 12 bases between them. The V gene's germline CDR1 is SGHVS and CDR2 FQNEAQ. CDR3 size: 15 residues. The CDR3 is CASSLARTRPNEQFF. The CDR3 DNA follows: TGTGCCAGCAGCTTAGCGCGTACTAGACCCAATGAGCAGTTCTTC.

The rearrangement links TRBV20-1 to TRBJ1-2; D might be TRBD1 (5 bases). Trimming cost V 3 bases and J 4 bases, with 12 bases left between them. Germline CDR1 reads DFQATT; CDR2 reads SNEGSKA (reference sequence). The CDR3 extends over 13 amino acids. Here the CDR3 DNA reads TGCAGTGCTAGGCCCGGGGGTGGCTATGGCTACACCTTC. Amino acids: CSARPGGGYGYTF.

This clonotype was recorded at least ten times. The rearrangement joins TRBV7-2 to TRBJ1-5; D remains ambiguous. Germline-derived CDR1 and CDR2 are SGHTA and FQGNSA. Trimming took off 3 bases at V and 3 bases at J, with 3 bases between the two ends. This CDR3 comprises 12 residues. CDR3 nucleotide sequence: TGTGCCAGCAGCTTGTTCAATCAGCCCCAGCATTTT. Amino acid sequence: CASSLFNQPQHF.

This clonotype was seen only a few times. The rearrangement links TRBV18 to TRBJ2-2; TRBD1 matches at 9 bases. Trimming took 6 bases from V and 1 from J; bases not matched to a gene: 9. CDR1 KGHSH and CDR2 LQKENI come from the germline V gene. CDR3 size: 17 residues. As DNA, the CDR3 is TGTGCCAGCTCGCCTCGAGGGGACAGGGAGAACACCGGGGAGCTGTTTTTT. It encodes CASSPRGDRENTGELFF.

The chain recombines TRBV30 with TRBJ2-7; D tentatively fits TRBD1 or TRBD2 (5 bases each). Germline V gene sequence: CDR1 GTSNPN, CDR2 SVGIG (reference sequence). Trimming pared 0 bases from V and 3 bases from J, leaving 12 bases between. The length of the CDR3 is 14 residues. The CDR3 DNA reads TGTGCCTGGAGTGTACCGGGACCGAACTACGAGCAGTACTTC. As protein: CAWSVPGPNYEQYF.

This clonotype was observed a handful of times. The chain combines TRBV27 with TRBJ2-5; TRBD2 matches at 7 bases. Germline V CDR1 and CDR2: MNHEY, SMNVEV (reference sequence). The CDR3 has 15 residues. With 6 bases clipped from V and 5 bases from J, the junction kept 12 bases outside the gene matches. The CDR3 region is CASSKGRDGWETQYF. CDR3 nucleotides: TGTGCCAGCAGCAAAGGGAGGGATGGATGGGAGACCCAGTACTTC.

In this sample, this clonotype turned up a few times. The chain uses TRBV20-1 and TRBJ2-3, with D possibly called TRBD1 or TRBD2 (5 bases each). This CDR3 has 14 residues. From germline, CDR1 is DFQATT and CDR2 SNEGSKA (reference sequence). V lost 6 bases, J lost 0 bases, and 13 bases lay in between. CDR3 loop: CSAVEGLSTDTQYF. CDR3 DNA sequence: TGCAGTGCGGTAGAGGGGCTAAGCACAGATACGCAGTATTTT.

In nucleotides, the CDR3 is TGCGCCAGCAGCTGGGACAGGGGGCGAAGTATCTTCACTGAAGCTTTCTTT. It is translated as CASSWDRGRSIFTEAFF. V usage is TRBV5-1 and J usage is TRBJ1-1; 12 nucleotides line up with TRBD1. With 3 bases clipped from V and 4 bases from J, the junction kept 10 bases outside the gene matches. The CDR3 sequence is 17 residues long. Germline loops: CDR1 SGHRS, CDR2 YFSETQ.